A single sample is the source of the 4 T cell receptor beta chains below, sequenced in a study of cytomegalovirus exposure and HLA in healthy donors. It was with 60 Vbeta and 13 Jbeta primers that the PCR ran. Assay used: immunoSEQ multiplex PCR; TCRdb lists only in-frame clones, some missing. The sample yields 90,000 to 110,000 clones, roughly 79% seen once. Sequencing used PBMCs. The origin of the receptors is a male donor in good health and CMV-seronegative.

The chain combines TRBV27 with TRBJ1-1; 9 bases fit TRBD1. With V trimmed by 4 bases and J by 7 bases, 4 bases remained unmatched. Germline values: CDR1 MNHEY, CDR2 SMNVEV (reference sequence). This CDR3 comprises 13 residues. CDR3 sequence (DNA): TGTGCCAGCAGTTCGTGGACAGGGGTTGAAGCTTTCTTT. It yields the protein CASSSWTGVEAFF.

The V and J genes are TRBV11-3 and TRBJ2-2; 7 nucleotides align to TRBD1. In germline, CDR1 is SGHNT, CDR2 YENEEA. The CDR3 extends over 17 amino acids. The V and J ends lost 5 bases and 7 bases, in that order; junction bases with no gene match: 16. This CDR3 is CASSPRSPTGNHGELFF. For the CDR3, the DNA is TGTGCCAGCAGCCCACGATCCCCGACAGGGAATCACGGGGAGCTGTTTTTT.

The chain employs TRBV11-2 and TRBJ2-1; tentative D call: TRBD1 (5 bases). CDR3 length: 16 amino acids. V lost 4 bases and J 0 bases, leaving 13 bases between the germline ends. Germline V gene lookup returns CDR1 SGHAT and CDR2 FQNNGV. CDR3 in amino acids: CASSSLPGPSYNEQFF. CDR3 bases: TGTGCCAGCAGCTCCCTGCCAGGGCCCTCCTACAATGAGCAGTTCTTC.

The rearrangement uses TRBV5-1 and TRBJ2-7; D call uncertain. V gave up 0 bases and J gave up 4 bases, with 14 bases separating them. This CDR3 region has 15 residues. Germline assignment: CDR1 SGHRS and CDR2 YFSETQ. CDR3 nucleotide sequence: TGCGCCAGCAGCTTGGCCGGTACCAATTTTTACGAGCAGTACTTC. Protein product: CASSLAGTNFYEQYF.